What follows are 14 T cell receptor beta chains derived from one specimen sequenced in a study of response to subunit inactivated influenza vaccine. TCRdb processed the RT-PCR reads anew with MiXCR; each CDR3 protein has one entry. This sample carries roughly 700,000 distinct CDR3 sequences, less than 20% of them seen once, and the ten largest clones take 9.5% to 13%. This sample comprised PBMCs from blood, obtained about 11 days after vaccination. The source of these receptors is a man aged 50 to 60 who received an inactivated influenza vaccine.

The CDR3 coding sequence is TGTGCCAGCAGAAAGCTAGCGGGGTCCCCCAACGAGCAGTACTTC. As protein: CASRKLAGSPNEQYF. The chain couples TRBV6-2 or TRBV6-3 to TRBJ2-7, with TRBD2 identical over 9 bases. Trimming took 6 bases from V and 5 from J; bases not matched to a gene: 11. The CDR3 spans 15 residues. CDR1 is MNHEY, CDR2 SVGEGT, per germline.

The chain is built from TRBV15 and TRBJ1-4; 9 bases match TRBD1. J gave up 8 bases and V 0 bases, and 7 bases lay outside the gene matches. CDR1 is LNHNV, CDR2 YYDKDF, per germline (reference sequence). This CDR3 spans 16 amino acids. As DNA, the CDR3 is TGTGCCACCAGCAGAGATAGAGGACAGGGGAGGGAAAAACTGTTTTTT. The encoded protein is CATSRDRGQGREKLFF. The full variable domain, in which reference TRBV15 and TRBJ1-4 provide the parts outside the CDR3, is DAMVIQNPRYQVTQFGKPVTLSCSQTLNHNVMYWYQQKSSQAPKLLFHYYDKDFNNEADTPDNFQSRRPNTSFCFLDIRSPGLGDTAMYLCATSRDRGQGREKLFFGSGTQLSVL.

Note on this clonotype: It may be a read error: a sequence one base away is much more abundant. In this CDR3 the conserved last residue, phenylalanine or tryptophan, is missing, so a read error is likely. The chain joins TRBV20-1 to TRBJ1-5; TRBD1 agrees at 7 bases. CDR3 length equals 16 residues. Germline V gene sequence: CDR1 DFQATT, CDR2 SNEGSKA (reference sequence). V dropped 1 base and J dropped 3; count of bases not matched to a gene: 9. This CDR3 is CSARVADRAHNQPQHL. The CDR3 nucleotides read TGCAGTGCTAGAGTCGCAGACAGGGCCCACAATCAGCCCCAGCATCTT.

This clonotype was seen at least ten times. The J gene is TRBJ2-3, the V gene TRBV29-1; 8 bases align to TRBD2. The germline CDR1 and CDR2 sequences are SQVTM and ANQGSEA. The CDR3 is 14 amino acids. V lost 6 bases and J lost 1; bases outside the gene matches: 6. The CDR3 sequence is CSVVSGSRTDTQYF. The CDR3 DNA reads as TGCAGCGTCGTCAGCGGGAGTCGCACAGATACGCAGTATTTT.

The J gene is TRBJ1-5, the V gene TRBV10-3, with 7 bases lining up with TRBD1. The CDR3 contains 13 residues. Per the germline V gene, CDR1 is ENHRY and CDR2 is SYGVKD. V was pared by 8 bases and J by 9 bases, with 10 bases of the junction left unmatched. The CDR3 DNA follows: TGTGCCATCCGGACAGGCCGTGAGGGGCCCCAGCATTTT. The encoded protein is CAIRTGREGPQHF.

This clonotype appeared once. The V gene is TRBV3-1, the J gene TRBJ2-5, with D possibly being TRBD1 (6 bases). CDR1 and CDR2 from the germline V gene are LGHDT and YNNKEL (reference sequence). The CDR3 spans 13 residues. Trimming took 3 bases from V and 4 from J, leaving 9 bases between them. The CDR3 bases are TGTGCCAGCAGCCAGGACAGCGTAGAGACCCAGTACTTC. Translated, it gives CASSQDSVETQYF.

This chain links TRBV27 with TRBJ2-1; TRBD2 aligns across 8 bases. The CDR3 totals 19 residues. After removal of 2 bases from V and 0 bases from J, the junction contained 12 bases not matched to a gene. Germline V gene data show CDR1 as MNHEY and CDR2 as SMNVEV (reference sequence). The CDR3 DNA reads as TGTGCCAGCAGTTTAATTCAACGTGGCGGGGGGCACTCCTACAATGAGCAGTTCTTC. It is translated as CASSLIQRGGGHSYNEQFF.

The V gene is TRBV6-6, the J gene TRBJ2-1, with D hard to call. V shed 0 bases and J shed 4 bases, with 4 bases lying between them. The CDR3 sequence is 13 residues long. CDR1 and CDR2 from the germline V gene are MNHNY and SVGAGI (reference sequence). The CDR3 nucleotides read TGTGCCAGCAGTTACTCGCATTACAATGAGCAGTTCTTC. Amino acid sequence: CASSYSHYNEQFF.

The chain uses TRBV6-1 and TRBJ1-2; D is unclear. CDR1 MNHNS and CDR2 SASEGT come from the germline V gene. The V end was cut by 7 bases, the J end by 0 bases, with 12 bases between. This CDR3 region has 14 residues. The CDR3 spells CASTKRGANYGYTF. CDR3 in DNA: TGTGCCAGCACCAAGCGAGGTGCTAACTATGGCTACACCTTC.

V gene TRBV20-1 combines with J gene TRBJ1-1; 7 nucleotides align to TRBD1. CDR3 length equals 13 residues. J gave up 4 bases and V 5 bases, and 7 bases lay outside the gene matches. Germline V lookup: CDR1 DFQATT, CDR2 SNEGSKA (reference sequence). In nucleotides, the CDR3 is TGCAGTGCTTACAGGGGAGTGGGCACTGAAGCTTTCTTT. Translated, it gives CSAYRGVGTEAFF.

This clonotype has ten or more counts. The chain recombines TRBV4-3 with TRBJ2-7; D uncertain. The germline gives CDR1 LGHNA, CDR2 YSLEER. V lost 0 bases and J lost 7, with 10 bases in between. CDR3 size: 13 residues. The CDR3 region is CASSQDLGREQYF. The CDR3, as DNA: TGCGCCAGCAGCCAAGATTTAGGCCGTGAGCAGTACTTC.

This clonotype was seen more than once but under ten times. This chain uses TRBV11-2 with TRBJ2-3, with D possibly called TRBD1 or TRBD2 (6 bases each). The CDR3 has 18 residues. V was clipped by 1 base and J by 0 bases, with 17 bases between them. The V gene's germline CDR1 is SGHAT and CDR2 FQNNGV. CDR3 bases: TGTGCCAGCAGCTTAGGGTTTGTGGGGGGCCTTAGCACAGATACGCAGTATTTT. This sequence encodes CASSLGFVGGLSTDTQYF.

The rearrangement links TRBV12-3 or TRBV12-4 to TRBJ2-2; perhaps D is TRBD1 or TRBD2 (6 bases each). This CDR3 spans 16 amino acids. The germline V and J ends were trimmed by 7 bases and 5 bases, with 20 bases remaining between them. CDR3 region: CASTPRGATVTGELFF. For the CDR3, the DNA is TGTGCCAGCACCCCAAGGGGGGCAACAGTGACCGGGGAGCTGTTTTTT.

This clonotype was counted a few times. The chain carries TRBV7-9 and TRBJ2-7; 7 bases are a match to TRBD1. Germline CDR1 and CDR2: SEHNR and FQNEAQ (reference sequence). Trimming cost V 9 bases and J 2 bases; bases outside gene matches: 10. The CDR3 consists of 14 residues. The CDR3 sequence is CASTDRVVAYEQYF. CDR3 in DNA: TGTGCCAGTACCGACAGGGTAGTAGCCTACGAGCAGTACTTC. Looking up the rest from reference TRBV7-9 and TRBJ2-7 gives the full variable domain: DTGVSQNPRHKITKRGQNVTFRCDPISEHNRLYWYRQTLGQGPEFLTYFQNEAQLEKSRLLSDRFSAERPKGSFSTLEIQRTEQGDSAMYLCASTDRVVAYEQYFGPGTRLTVT.